This TCR beta chain stems from a study of OX40 agonist ivuxolimab in advanced cancers. About the research overall: Ivuxolimab, an antibody that agonizes OX40 (CD134), was administered to the patients. A mean age of approximately 58 years, range 23 to 79, was recorded, and roughly 80% were male. More than 35% of patients had received prior checkpoint inhibitor therapy. Findings and caveats of the study: Expanded clones tended on average to be more numerous among CD8+ T cells than CD4+.

This CDR3 region has 14 residues. Germline values: CDR1 SGHVS, CDR2 FNYEAQ. Trimming took off 1 base at V and 3 bases at J, with 10 bases between the two ends. In its sample, this clone was seen a few times. Antigen: not known. Some clones are missing from TCRdb's copy, which holds only in-frame ones; the method was immunoSEQ multiplex PCR. Of 53,000 or so clones listed, around 84% are singletons. The genes are TRBV7-6 and TRBJ2-7; D is perhaps TRBD1 (6 bases). The sequence came from an adult with an advanced solid tumor such as melanoma, head and neck, liver or kidney cancer. This specimen was CD4+ or CD8+ T cells sorted from blood, taken in a trial of the OX40 agonist ivuxolimab. Here the CDR3 reads CASSLGTGNYEQYF. CDR3 DNA sequence: TGTGCCAGCAGCTTAGGAACAGGGAACTACGAGCAGTACTTC.